Following are 11 T cell receptor beta chains from one sample sequenced in a study of shared clonotypes between healthy human individuals. Using immunoSEQ multiplex PCR, the repertoire was profiled, and TCRdb retains in-frame clones only, with some absent. The sample carries roughly 2.1 million clones, under 95% recorded once. Naive CD8 cells lacked CD45RO, underwent positive selection for CCR7 and left out terminally differentiated effector memory CD45RA+ cells. Source material: naive CD8+ T cells from PBMCs. The receptors derive from a man between 18 and 29 years old in good health. Some clones in this sample may be carry-over from other donors' samples.

This clone was picked up one time. The V call is TRBV18, the J call TRBJ2-2; D perhaps matches TRBD2 (6 bases). Per germline, CDR1 KGHSH and CDR2 LQKENI. The CDR3 contains 16 residues. The germline V and J ends were trimmed by 0 bases and 3 bases, with 11 bases remaining between them. Written as DNA, the CDR3 is TGTGCCAGCTCACCACCGGTAGGGGACTACACCGGGGAGCTGTTTTTT. Protein product: CASSPPVGDYTGELFF. Full variable domain (outside the CDR3, taken from reference TRBV18 and TRBJ2-2): NAGVMQNPRHLVRRRGQEARLRCSPMKGHSHVYWYRQLPEEGLKFMVYLQKENIIDESGMPKERFSAEFPKEGPSILRIQQVVRGDSAAYFCASSPPVGDYTGELFFGEGSRLTVL.

The chain links TRBV7-3 to TRBJ1-2; TRBD1 agrees at 8 bases. With 5 bases clipped from V and 4 bases from J, the junction kept 6 bases outside the gene matches. The length of the CDR3 is 14 residues. The germline gives CDR1 SGHTA, CDR2 FQGTGA. The CDR3 DNA is TGTGCCAGCAGCGGAGGGGACAGGTCCTATGGCTACACCTTC. Its translation is CASSGGDRSYGYTF.

To note about this clone: Compared with germline, one end of the junction differs, possibly owing to a read error. J is TRBJ2-3 and V is TRBV9, with a weak D call TRBD2 (6 bases). Germline assignment: CDR1 SGDLS and CDR2 YYNGEE. This CDR3 is built from 12 residues. CDR3 in amino acids: CASSFGRDDVNF. The CDR3 DNA follows: TGTGCCAGCAGCTTCGGGCGGGACGACGTGAATTTT.

The V gene is TRBV4-2, the J gene TRBJ1-2; 7 bases map to TRBD1. Germline values: CDR1 LGHNA, CDR2 YNFKEQ. The CDR3 has 15 amino acids. V gave up 4 bases and J gave up 0 bases; unmatched junction bases: 5. CDR3 coding DNA: TGTGCCAGCAGCCTAGGGACAGCAGCTAACTATGGCTACACCTTC. Translation gives CASSLGTAANYGYTF.

This chain links TRBV27 with TRBJ2-7; the D gene is possibly TRBD2 (7 bases). The CDR3 covers 14 residues. The V gene lost 7 bases and the J gene lost 9 bases, with 22 bases spanning the gap. Germline V gene lookup returns CDR1 MNHEY and CDR2 SMNVEV (reference sequence). The CDR3 sequence: CASTGGGHFPGQYF. For the CDR3, the DNA is TGTGCCAGCACTGGGGGGGGACATTTCCCAGGGCAGTACTTC.

This chain links TRBV7-9 with TRBJ2-7, with D maybe TRBD1 (5 bases). Germline V gives CDR1 SEHNR, CDR2 FQNEAQ (reference sequence). The CDR3 spans 16 residues. V was shortened by 3 bases and J by 7 bases, with 22 bases between the two germline ends. The CDR3 spells CASSFPPMGLSNEQYF. Written as DNA, the CDR3 is TGTGCCAGCAGCTTTCCTCCGATGGGGCTCTCGAATGAGCAGTACTTC.

V usage is TRBV6-6 and J usage is TRBJ2-1; the D is unclear. The V gene lost 3 bases and the J gene lost 9 bases, with 12 bases spanning the gap. Germline CDR1 and CDR2: MNHNY and SVGAGI (reference sequence). The CDR3 spans 13 residues. The CDR3 here is CASSYGVEPEQFF. The DNA for the CDR3 is TGTGCCAGCAGTTATGGTGTGGAGCCTGAGCAGTTCTTC.

The V call is TRBV5-1, the J call TRBJ2-7; D may be TRBD1 or TRBD2 (6 bases each). This CDR3 region has 17 residues. Trimming took off 4 bases at V and 2 bases at J, with 22 bases between the two ends. Per germline, CDR1 SGHRS and CDR2 YFSETQ. CDR3: CASSEAGLGGLPYEQYF. For the CDR3, the DNA is TGCGCCAGCAGCGAAGCGGGTCTTGGGGGCTTACCCTACGAGCAGTACTTC.

The rearrangement joins TRBV13 to TRBJ1-2; TRBD1 agrees at 10 bases. Germline lookup yields CDR1 PRHDT and CDR2 FYEKMQ (reference sequence). Trimming cost V 7 bases and J 7 bases; bases outside gene matches: 15. This CDR3 is built from 16 residues. The CDR3 is CASTTNRQGALFGYTF. The CDR3 nucleotides read TGTGCCAGCACCACAAACCGACAGGGGGCGTTATTTGGCTACACCTTC.

V and J are TRBV7-2 and TRBJ2-3; 7 bases agree with TRBD2. The ends lost 4 bases at V and 10 bases at J; junction bases unmatched: 14. Germline V gene sequence: CDR1 SGHTA, CDR2 FQGNSA. The CDR3 extends over 15 amino acids. The chain's CDR3 is CASSSSLGGIDAQYF. CDR3 nucleotides: TGTGCCAGCAGCTCCTCCCTGGGGGGGATAGACGCGCAGTATTTT.

This sequence joins TRBV15 and TRBJ2-3, with D possibly matching TRBD2 (6 bases). The germline V and J ends were trimmed by 0 bases and 6 bases, with 22 bases remaining between them. This CDR3 is built from 18 residues. The V gene's germline CDR1 is LNHNV and CDR2 YYDKDF (reference sequence). CDR3 region: CATSRERPGRLMRDTQYF. In nucleotides, the CDR3 is TGTGCCACCAGCAGAGAAAGGCCCGGGAGACTGATGAGGGATACGCAGTATTTT. Filled out from reference TRBV15 and TRBJ2-3, the complete variable domain reads DAMVIQNPRYQVTQFGKPVTLSCSQTLNHNVMYWYQQKSSQAPKLLFHYYDKDFNNEADTPDNFQSRRPNTSFCFLDIRSPGLGDTAMYLCATSRERPGRLMRDTQYFGPGTRLTVL.